These 8 T cell receptor beta chains were sequenced from one sample in a study of cytomegalovirus exposure and HLA in healthy donors. With 60 Vbeta and 13 Jbeta primers, the PCR was carried out. Assay used: immunoSEQ multiplex PCR; TCRdb lists only in-frame clones, some missing. The sample shows 100,000 to 150,000 clones, about 74% of them seen only once. Sequenced sample: PBMCs. The receptor source for this set is a woman aged 50 to 60 in good health and CMV-seropositive.

This chain uses TRBV14 with TRBJ2-3; 9 bases fit TRBD2. The germline V gene has CDR1 SGHDN and CDR2 FVKESK. This CDR3 has 16 residues. The J segment lost 4 bases and the V segment lost 3 bases, leaving 8 bases of the junction unmatched. The CDR3 sequence: CASSQGLRGGPDTQYF. Here the CDR3 DNA reads TGTGCCAGCAGCCAGGGTTTGCGGGGGGGCCCAGATACGCAGTATTTT.

This sequence joins TRBV10-1 and TRBJ1-4; tentative D call: TRBD1 (5 bases). CDR1 and CDR2 from the germline V gene are WNHNN and SYGVQD (reference sequence). CDR3 size: 13 residues. V was cut by 3 bases and J by 5 bases, with 7 bases left in between. CDR3 sequence reads: CASSDPGNEKLFF. The CDR3 region has the DNA TGCGCCAGCAGTGACCCAGGGAATGAAAAACTGTTTTTT.

The chain recombines TRBV5-5 with TRBJ1-5; 9 bases agree with TRBD1. The junction had 5 bases not matched to a gene; V was cut back by 1 base and J by 6 bases. Germline V CDR1 and CDR2: SGHKS, YYEKEE (reference sequence). The CDR3 sequence is 15 residues long. The CDR3, as DNA: TGTGCCAGCAGCTTGCTTGGGGACAGGGCTCAGCCCCAGCATTTT. Translating gives CASSLLGDRAQPQHF.

The J gene is TRBJ1-2, the V gene TRBV10-3; D is ambiguous. This CDR3 is 12 amino acids long. Deletions cut 7 bases from V and 5 bases from J, with 11 bases between. The V gene's germline CDR1 is ENHRY and CDR2 SYGVKD. CDR3 DNA sequence: TGTGCCATCAATACAGTCCTTTATGGCTACACCTTC. Translated: CAINTVLYGYTF.

The V and J genes are TRBV9 and TRBJ2-1; 8 bases agree with TRBD2. This CDR3 has 15 amino acids. Germline CDR1 SGDLS, CDR2 YYNGEE. V gave up 0 bases and J gave up 8 bases; unmatched junction bases: 7. DNA of the CDR3: TGTGCCAGCAGCGTAGTGGGACTAGGACTCGATGAGCAGTTCTTC. Protein sequence: CASSVVGLGLDEQFF.

The chain recombines TRBV6-5 with TRBJ2-1; D possibly corresponds to TRBD2 (7 bases). The germline CDR1 and CDR2 sequences are MNHEY and SVGAGI. The CDR3 covers 15 residues. V was pared by 0 bases and J by 9 bases, with 15 bases between. CDR3 in amino acids: CASSYSWGGASEQFF. Written as DNA, the CDR3 is TGTGCCAGCAGTTACTCCTGGGGGGGGGCCTCTGAGCAGTTCTTC.

The chain is built from TRBV4-2 and TRBJ1-2; 7 bases line up with TRBD1. Per germline, CDR1 LGHNA and CDR2 YNFKEQ. V lost 0 bases, J lost 2 bases, and 6 bases stayed unmatched. CDR3 length equals 16 residues. The CDR3 DNA is TGTGCCAGCAGCCAAGAGTCGACAGGGTCGAACTATGGCTACACCTTC. It yields the protein CASSQESTGSNYGYTF.

Only one count was recorded for this clone. This sequence joins TRBV28 and TRBJ1-6; D call uncertain. Germline V lookup: CDR1 MDHEN, CDR2 SYDVKM. This CDR3 comprises 12 residues. V lost 5 bases, J lost 7 bases, and 6 bases lay in between. As DNA, the CDR3 is TGTGCCAGCAGTGCCCTAAATTCACCCCTCCACTTT. This gives the protein CASSALNSPLHF.